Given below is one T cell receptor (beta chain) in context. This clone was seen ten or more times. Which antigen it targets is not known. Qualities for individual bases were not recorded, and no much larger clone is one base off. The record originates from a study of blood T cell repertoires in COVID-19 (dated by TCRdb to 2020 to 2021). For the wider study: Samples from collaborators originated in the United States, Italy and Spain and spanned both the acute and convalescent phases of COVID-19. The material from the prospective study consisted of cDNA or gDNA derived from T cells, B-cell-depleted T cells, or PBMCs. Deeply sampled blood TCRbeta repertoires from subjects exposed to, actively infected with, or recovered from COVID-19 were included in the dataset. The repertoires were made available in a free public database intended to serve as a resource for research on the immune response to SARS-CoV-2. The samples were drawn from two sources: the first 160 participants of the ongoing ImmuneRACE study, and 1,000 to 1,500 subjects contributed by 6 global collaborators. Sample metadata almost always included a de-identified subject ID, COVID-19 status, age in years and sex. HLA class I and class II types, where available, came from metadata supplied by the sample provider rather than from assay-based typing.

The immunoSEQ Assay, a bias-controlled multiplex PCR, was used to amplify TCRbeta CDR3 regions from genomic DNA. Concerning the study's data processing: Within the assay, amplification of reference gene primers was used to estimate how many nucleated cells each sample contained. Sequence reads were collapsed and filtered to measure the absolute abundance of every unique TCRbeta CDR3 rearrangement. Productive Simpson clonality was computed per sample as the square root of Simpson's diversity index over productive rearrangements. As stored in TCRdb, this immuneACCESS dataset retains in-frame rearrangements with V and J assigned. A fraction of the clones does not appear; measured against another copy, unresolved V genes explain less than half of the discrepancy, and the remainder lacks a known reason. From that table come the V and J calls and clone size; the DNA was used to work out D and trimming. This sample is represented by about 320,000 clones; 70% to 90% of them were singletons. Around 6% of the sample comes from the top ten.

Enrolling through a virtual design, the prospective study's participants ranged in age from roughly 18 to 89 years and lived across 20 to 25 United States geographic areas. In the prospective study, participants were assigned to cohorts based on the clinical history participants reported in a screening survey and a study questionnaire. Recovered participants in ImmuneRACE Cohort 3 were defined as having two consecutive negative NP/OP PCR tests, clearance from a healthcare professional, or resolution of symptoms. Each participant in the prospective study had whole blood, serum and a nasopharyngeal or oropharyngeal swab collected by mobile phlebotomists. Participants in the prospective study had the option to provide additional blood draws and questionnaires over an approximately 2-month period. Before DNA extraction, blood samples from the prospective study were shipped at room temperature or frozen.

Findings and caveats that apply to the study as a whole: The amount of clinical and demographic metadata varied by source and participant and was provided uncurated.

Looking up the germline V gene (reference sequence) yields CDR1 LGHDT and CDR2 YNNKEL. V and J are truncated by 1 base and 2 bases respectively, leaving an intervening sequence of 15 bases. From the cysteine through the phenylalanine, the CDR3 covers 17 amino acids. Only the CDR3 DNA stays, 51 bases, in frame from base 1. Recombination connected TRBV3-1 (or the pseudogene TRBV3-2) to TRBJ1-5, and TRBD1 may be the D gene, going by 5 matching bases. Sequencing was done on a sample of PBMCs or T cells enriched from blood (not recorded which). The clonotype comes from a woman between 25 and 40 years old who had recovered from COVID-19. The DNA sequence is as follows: TGTGCCAGCAGCCAAGTTTCAGGGACTACCGGCAATCAGCCCCAGCATTTT. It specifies CASSQVSGTTGNQPQHF.